A single sample gave rise to the 21 T cell receptor beta chains below, sequenced in a study of blood T cells in healthy people across ages. Primed by a sample-barcoded 5' primer and a J-beta primer mix, a second PCR proceeded for 7 to 11 cycles. From the 5' RACE reads, TCRdb called clonotypes with MiXCR, one entry per CDR3 protein. The data show roughly 900,000 distinct CDR3 sequences, around 26% seen once. Sequenced sample: blood. These TCRs come from an elderly woman in good health.

This clonotype was seen a few times. This chain connects TRBV20-1 to TRBJ2-1, with 10 bases matching TRBD1. This CDR3 has 15 amino acids. The germline CDR1 and CDR2 sequences are DFQATT and SNEGSKA (reference sequence). V gave up 3 bases and J gave up 3 bases; unmatched junction bases: 5. The CDR3 is CSASGDRGYYNEQFF. CDR3 DNA sequence: TGCAGTGCTAGTGGGGACAGGGGTTACTACAATGAGCAGTTCTTC.

CDR3 DNA sequence: TGTGCCAGCAGCTCGTTCCGGGACTCCTTGCAGAATGAGCAGTTCTTC. Amino acids: CASSSFRDSLQNEQFF. The J gene is TRBJ2-1, the V gene TRBV7-2; a weak D match, TRBD2 (6 bases). V was trimmed by 4 bases and J by 7 bases, leaving 20 bases between them. Germline loops: CDR1 SGHTA, CDR2 FQGNSA. The CDR3 consists of 16 residues.

This clonotype was seen only a few times. A much bigger clone sits one base away, suggesting this may be a read error. The rearrangement links TRBV10-3 to TRBJ2-5; 7 bases fit TRBD1. Germline V gene lookup returns CDR1 ENHRY and CDR2 SYGVKD. The CDR3 spans 15 residues. CDR3 DNA: TGTGCCATCAGTTCCGGGACAGAAGGCCAAGAGGCCCAGTACTTC. Protein sequence: CAISSGTEGQEAQYF.

This clonotype has at least ten counts. This chain connects TRBV2 to TRBJ2-7, with a tentative D call TRBD1 (5 bases). Germline V gene lookup returns CDR1 SNHLY and CDR2 FYNNEI. The CDR3 covers 15 residues. Trimming pared 5 bases from V and 1 base from J, leaving 15 bases between. CDR3: CASSLQGSRSYEQYF. CDR3 DNA: TGTGCCAGCAGTCTGCAGGGAAGTAGGTCCTACGAGCAGTACTTC.

Details on this clonotype: This may come from a read error, since a much larger clone is one base off. The V call is TRBV7-6, the J call TRBJ2-7, with D perhaps TRBD2 (6 bases). CDR3 length: 16 residues. V was cut by 2 bases and J by 2 bases, with 16 bases left in between. Germline lookup yields CDR1 SGHVS and CDR2 FNYEAQ. Written as DNA, the CDR3 is TGTGCCAGCAGCTTATCGTTGGCGGGGAAAGCCTACGAGCAGTACTTC. This codes for CASSLSLAGKAYEQYF.

V gene TRBV7-8 combines with J gene TRBJ2-3; 8 nucleotides match TRBD1. Germline lookup yields CDR1 SGHVS and CDR2 FQNEAQ. V trimming: 1 base; J trimming: 2 bases; junction bases outside the gene matches: 14. This CDR3 is built from 19 residues. The CDR3 loop is CASSLDLGRGQGVTDTQYF. For the CDR3, the DNA is TGTGCCAGCAGCTTAGATCTGGGCAGGGGGCAAGGAGTCACAGATACGCAGTATTTT.

As regards this clonotype: Sequence at one end of the junction differs from germline and may be a read error. The rearrangement links TRBV7-2 to TRBJ1-2, with D uncertain. The CDR3 totals 12 residues. Looked up from germline, CDR1 is SGHTA and CDR2 is FQGNSA. The CDR3 protein is CAGSTRGSGYTF. CDR3 DNA: TGTGCCGGCAGCACCCGAGGGAGTGGCTACACCTTC.

Notes on this clonotype: A much larger clone lies a single base off, so this may be a read error. The rearrangement uses TRBV6-1 and TRBJ1-4; 10 bases agree with TRBD1. The germline gives CDR1 MNHNS, CDR2 SASEGT. The CDR3 totals 17 residues. In DNA form, the CDR3 reads TGTGCCAGCAGATCCCGGGACAGGGGAGGAGCTAATGAAGAACTGTTTTTT. The encoded protein is CASRSRDRGGANEELFF.

This clonotype appeared once. The chain has TRBV29-1 and TRBJ1-5; maybe TRBD1 (5 bases). There are 13 residues in the CDR3. Deletions cut 4 bases from V and 5 bases from J, with 12 bases between. Germline CDR1 is SQVTM and CDR2 is ANQGSEA. CDR3 nucleotides: TGCAGCGTTGGGGGGTCTAAGGATCAGCCCCAGCATTTT. Translated: CSVGGSKDQPQHF.

The genes are TRBV15 and TRBJ1-1, with TRBD1 identical over 7 bases. J lost 5 bases, V lost 4 bases, and 7 bases had no gene match. Germline V gene data show CDR1 as LNHNV and CDR2 as YYDKDF (reference sequence). The CDR3 sequence is 14 residues long. Here the CDR3 reads CATSKDRVMTEAFF. The CDR3 nucleotides read TGTGCCACCAGCAAAGACAGGGTGATGACTGAAGCTTTCTTT.

This clonotype was counted only a few times. The chain employs TRBV4-2 and TRBJ2-7; 8 bases agree with TRBD2. The assigned J gene may be wrong: the sequence end matches TRBJ2-5 better. CDR1 is LGHNA and CDR2 is YNFKEQ in the germline V gene. CDR3 length equals 16 residues. The CDR3 region has the DNA TGTGCCAGCAGCCAAGACTACCGGGGGGGCGGGGAGACCCAGTACTTC. Protein product: CASSQDYRGGGETQYF.

In this sample, this clonotype turned up many times. This chain uses TRBV11-3 with TRBJ2-3, with a possible D match to TRBD1 (5 bases). Germline CDR1 reads SGHNT; CDR2 reads YENEEA. The CDR3 is made up of 14 amino acids. The V and J ends lost 6 bases and 3 bases respectively, with 13 bases between them. The CDR3 region has the DNA TGTGCCAGCAGTTTCCATCAGGGTACAGATACGCAGTATTTT. Translation gives CASSFHQGTDTQYF.

The J gene is TRBJ1-5, the V gene TRBV25-1; D is unclear. The CDR3 is made up of 12 amino acids. Trimming left V 2 bases short and J 9 bases short, with 8 bases between. CDR1 is MGHDK, CDR2 SYGVNS, per germline. DNA for the CDR3: TGTGCCAGCAGTGAAGGGCCACTGCCCCAGCATTTT. It translates to CASSEGPLPQHF.

This clonotype occurred many times. The chain employs TRBV6-5 and TRBJ2-1, with D possibly matching TRBD2 (6 bases). V dropped 2 bases and J dropped 0 bases, with 11 bases sitting between them. Germline CDR1 MNHEY, CDR2 SVGAGI. CDR3 length: 16 residues. CDR3 protein: CASSYRRGSSYNEQFF. The CDR3 DNA reads as TGTGCCAGCAGTTACCGGCGGGGCAGCTCCTACAATGAGCAGTTCTTC.

This chain uses TRBV5-1 with TRBJ2-4; D call uncertain. The assigned J gene may be wrong: the sequence end matches TRBJ2-7 better. Germline CDR1 is SGHRS and CDR2 is YFSETQ. The CDR3 totals 15 residues. For the CDR3, the DNA is TGCGCCAGCAGCTTTAGCACACAACCAAACTACGAGCAGTACTTC. Translated, it gives CASSFSTQPNYEQYF.

The rearrangement uses TRBV20-1 and TRBJ2-2, with 7 bases identical to TRBD1. The CDR3 loop spans 15 amino acids. Germline values: CDR1 DFQATT, CDR2 SNEGSKA (reference sequence). V lost 1 base and J lost 4; bases outside the gene matches: 6. As DNA, the CDR3 is TGCAGTGCTAGAGCTGACAGGGCCGGCACCGGGGAGCTGTTTTTT. It translates to CSARADRAGTGELFF.

This clonotype was counted ten times or more. The chain uses TRBV7-2 and TRBJ2-7; D is possibly TRBD1 (6 bases). CDR1 and CDR2 from the germline V gene are SGHTA and FQGNSA. The CDR3 is made up of 15 amino acids. Trimming pared 4 bases from V and 3 bases from J, leaving 16 bases between. CDR3 region: CASSSQGGPYYEQYF. The CDR3 nucleotides are TGTGCCAGCAGCTCCCAAGGGGGACCCTACTACGAGCAGTACTTC.

This clonotype was seen a few times. This may come from a read error, since a much larger clone is one base off. The rearrangement joins TRBV7-9 to TRBJ2-5, with D possibly being TRBD1 (8 bases). CDR1 SEHNR and CDR2 FQNEAQ come from the germline V gene (reference sequence). The CDR3 runs 14 residues. CDR3 sequence reads: CASSSDREGEAQYF. The CDR3 bases are TGTGCCAGCAGCTCGGACAGGGAGGGAGAGGCCCAGTACTTC.

V gene TRBV7-3 combines with J gene TRBJ2-1; D assignment may be TRBD1 or TRBD2 (7 bases each). CDR1 and CDR2 (germline): SGHTA, FQGTGA. The V gene lost 1 base and the J gene lost 5 bases, with 18 bases spanning the gap. CDR3 length: 17 amino acids. In DNA form, the CDR3 reads TGTGCCAGCAGCTTAAAGGGGGGGTTAGGACAGGACAATGAGCAGTTCTTC. Its protein product is CASSLKGGLGQDNEQFF.

This clonotype was counted many times. This rearrangement joins TRBV7-2 to TRBJ2-3, with TRBD2 identical over 8 bases. The CDR3 length is 16 residues. Per the germline V gene, CDR1 is SGHTA and CDR2 is FQGNSA. The J segment lost 9 bases and the V segment lost 9 bases, leaving 20 bases of the junction unmatched. In DNA, the CDR3 is TGTGCCAGAACGAGGGCTAGCGGGCCATTTTGGGGGACGCAGTATTTT. Its translation is CARTRASGPFWGTQYF.

The chain joins TRBV19 to TRBJ2-3; 9 bases line up with TRBD2. V dropped 7 bases and J dropped 0; count of bases not matched to a gene: 8. This CDR3 contains 16 residues. Germline V gene lookup returns CDR1 LNHDA and CDR2 SQIVND (reference sequence). CDR3: CASTDRAGGSTDTQYF. In DNA, the CDR3 is TGTGCCAGTACGGACCGAGCGGGGGGAAGCACAGATACGCAGTATTTT.